These 3 T cell receptor beta chains were sequenced from one sample in a study of blood T cells in healthy people across ages. A second PCR of roughly 7 to 11 cycles used a sample-barcoded 5' primer and a J-beta primer mix. TCRdb analysed the 5' RACE reads with MiXCR anew, one entry per CDR3 protein. The sample has 540,000 or so distinct CDR3 sequences, under 55% seen once; the top ten hold around 23%. Sequenced input: blood. The receptors derive from a man of 80 years or more in good health.

The chain combines TRBV12-3 or TRBV12-4 with TRBJ2-5, with D possibly being TRBD1 (6 bases). Trimming removed 4 bases at V and 4 bases at J, with 10 bases between. The CDR3 is made up of 13 amino acids. DNA of the CDR3: TGTGCCAGCAGTTATGTAGGGGGAGAGACCCAGTACTTC. This translates into CASSYVGGETQYF.

V is TRBV20-1 and J is TRBJ1-6; a possible D gene is TRBD1 (6 bases). Germline V gene data show CDR1 as DFQATT and CDR2 as SNEGSKA (reference sequence). This CDR3 has 13 amino acids. V was shortened by 2 bases and J by 7 bases, with 9 bases between the two germline ends. CDR3: CSARPQGNSPLHF. In DNA, the CDR3 is TGCAGTGCTAGACCGCAGGGGAATTCACCCCTCCACTTT.

This clonotype has more than one count but fewer than ten. Being one base from a much bigger clone, this may be a read error. The rearrangement joins TRBV10-2 to TRBJ2-7, with D unresolved. This CDR3 is 13 amino acids long. Germline lookup yields CDR1 WSHSY and CDR2 SAAADI. Trimming left V 2 bases short and J 7 bases short, with 12 bases between. The CDR3 region is CASSEIPYNEQYF. CDR3 DNA sequence: TGCGCCAGCAGTGAGATCCCTTACAATGAGCAGTACTTC.